What follows are 20 T cell receptor beta chains derived from one specimen sequenced in a study of cytomegalovirus exposure and HLA in healthy donors. Produced via immunoSEQ multiplex PCR; TCRdb's table is partial and in-frame only. This table holds 55,000 to 70,000 clones, roughly 89% found once. Sequencing was carried out using PBMCs. The receptors derive from a woman between 18 and 29 years old in good health and CMV-seronegative.

This chain uses TRBV5-1 with TRBJ1-2; TRBD1 matches at 10 bases. V lost 1 base, J lost 7 bases, and 4 bases stayed unmatched. Germline values: CDR1 SGHRS, CDR2 YFSETQ. This CDR3 comprises 14 residues. The CDR3 coding sequence is TGCGCCAGCAGCTTGTTAAGGACAGGGGGTGGCTACACCTTC. Amino acids: CASSLLRTGGGYTF.

The chain combines TRBV6-1 with TRBJ1-5; D gene ambiguous. Per germline, CDR1 MNHNS and CDR2 SASEGT. The V end lost 1 base, the J end lost 9 bases, and 10 bases lay between the germline ends. The CDR3 is 13 residues long. CDR3 sequence (DNA): TGTGCCAGCAGTGAAGGTCCCGGTTTGCCCCAGCATTTT. This gives the protein CASSEGPGLPQHF.

CDR3 region: CASSQSGTSGAHSYEQYF. DNA for the CDR3: TGTGCCAGCAGCCAGTCAGGGACTAGCGGGGCTCACTCCTACGAGCAGTACTTC. The gene calls are TRBV4-2 and TRBJ2-7, with 13 bases fitting TRBD2. Trimming cost V 3 bases and J 0 bases; bases outside gene matches: 8. The CDR3 extends over 18 amino acids. Germline V gene lookup returns CDR1 LGHNA and CDR2 YNFKEQ.

The chain recombines TRBV2 with TRBJ2-3, with TRBD1 matching 7 bases. The CDR3 loop spans 14 amino acids. Per germline, CDR1 SNHLY and CDR2 FYNNEI. The V and J ends lost 5 bases and 4 bases, in that order; junction bases with no gene match: 6. The CDR3: CASSPRGSPDTQYF. The CDR3 nucleotides are TGTGCCAGCAGTCCCAGGGGGTCCCCAGATACGCAGTATTTT.

The J gene is TRBJ1-2, the V gene TRBV27; tentative D call: TRBD1 (5 bases). With 6 bases removed from V and 1 base from J, the gap between germline ends came to 27 bases. The germline V gene has CDR1 MNHEY and CDR2 SMNVEV (reference sequence). CDR3 length: 19 residues. The DNA of the CDR3 is TGTGCCAGCAGCGATCCGGTGGACAAACCCACCAACTATAACTATGGCTACACCTTC. The encoded protein is CASSDPVDKPTNYNYGYTF.

The chain links TRBV6-5 to TRBJ1-2; D is uncertain. From germline, CDR1 is MNHEY and CDR2 SVGAGI. V gave up 5 bases and J gave up 0 bases, with 7 bases separating them. CDR3 length equals 13 residues. CDR3 DNA sequence: TGTGCCAGCAGTGCTACAGCTAACTATGGCTACACCTTC. Its translation is CASSATANYGYTF.

This clone appeared a few times. The V and J genes are TRBV5-1 and TRBJ1-2; weak D call: TRBD1 (6 bases). CDR1 is SGHRS and CDR2 is YFSETQ in the germline V gene. This CDR3 has 17 residues. The V and J ends lost 4 bases and 6 bases respectively, with 25 bases between them. The CDR3 is CASSPNTGSRPGDGYTF. Written as DNA, the CDR3 is TGCGCCAGCAGCCCAAACACAGGGTCGCGACCCGGTGATGGCTACACCTTC.

J is TRBJ2-5 and V is TRBV5-1; maybe TRBD1 (6 bases). The ends were cut back, 4 bases at V and 2 bases at J, with 12 bases in the middle. Germline lookup yields CDR1 SGHRS and CDR2 YFSETQ. The CDR3 is 14 residues long. CDR3 region: CASSKGTSQETQYF. The CDR3 DNA reads TGCGCCAGCAGCAAGGGGACATCACAAGAGACCCAGTACTTC.

The chain uses TRBV11-2 and TRBJ2-2; 10 nucleotides line up with TRBD2. Germline V gene data show CDR1 as SGHAT and CDR2 as FQNNGV. The CDR3 is 17 residues long. Losses at the gene ends were 3 bases for V and 7 bases for J; bases not matched to a gene: 11. CDR3: CASSFQLAGTDGGELFF. The CDR3 region has the DNA TGTGCCAGCAGCTTCCAACTAGCGGGGACGGACGGCGGGGAGCTGTTTTTT.

This chain uses TRBV11-2 with TRBJ2-1; 10 bases match TRBD2. In germline, CDR1 is SGHAT, CDR2 FQNNGV. V was pared by 3 bases and J by 5 bases, with 4 bases of the junction left unmatched. The CDR3 consists of 15 residues. The CDR3 bases are TGTGCCAGCAGCTTTACTAGCGGGAATGACAATGAGCAGTTCTTC. Amino acid sequence: CASSFTSGNDNEQFF.

This chain links TRBV5-5 with TRBJ1-2; D not certain. V lost 2 bases and J lost 4, with 12 bases in between. There are 14 residues in the CDR3. Germline CDR1 reads SGHKS; CDR2 reads YYEKEE (reference sequence). CDR3 protein: CASSFGQTTYGYTF. DNA of the CDR3: TGTGCCAGCAGCTTCGGCCAGACTACCTATGGCTACACCTTC.

CDR3 in amino acids: CATSRTVNTEAFF. CDR3 in DNA: TGTGCCACCAGCAGGACAGTGAACACTGAAGCTTTCTTT. This sequence joins TRBV15 and TRBJ1-1; perhaps TRBD1 as D (5 bases). Trimming removed 3 bases at V and 0 bases at J, with 5 bases between. Germline assignment: CDR1 LNHNV and CDR2 YYDKDF (reference sequence). CDR3 length equals 13 residues.

The V gene is TRBV19, the J gene TRBJ1-4; D might be TRBD1 (6 bases). Germline V gene data show CDR1 as LNHDA and CDR2 as SQIVND (reference sequence). The CDR3 extends over 16 amino acids. The V end was cut by 5 bases, the J end by 5 bases, with 18 bases between. CDR3 sequence (DNA): TGTGCCAGTAGTCCGCGCACAGGGAGAAACAATGAAAAACTGTTTTTT. It translates to CASSPRTGRNNEKLFF.

This clone was counted only a few times. CDR3 sequence: CASSQGGNEKLFF. CDR3 nucleotide sequence: TGTGCCAGTTCACAGGGGGGGAATGAAAAACTGTTTTTT. V and J are TRBV19 and TRBJ1-4; 8 bases are shared with TRBD1. Germline CDR1 is LNHDA and CDR2 is SQIVND (reference sequence). This CDR3 contains 13 residues. The J segment lost 5 bases and the V segment lost 8 bases, leaving 4 bases of the junction unmatched.

The DNA for the CDR3 is TGTGCCAGCAGCCAAGACAGGGCGACTGAAGCTTTCTTT. It specifies CASSQDRATEAFF. The chain has TRBV11-2 and TRBJ1-1; the match to TRBD1 covers 7 bases. From germline, CDR1 is SGHAT and CDR2 FQNNGV. V trimming: 5 bases; J trimming: 5 bases; junction bases outside the gene matches: 5. There are 13 residues in the CDR3.

This chain uses TRBV6-5 with TRBJ2-7; possible D gene TRBD2, 7 bases. The V gene lost 2 bases and the J gene lost 2 bases, with 10 bases spanning the gap. Germline V gives CDR1 MNHEY, CDR2 SVGAGI. The CDR3 is 14 amino acids. This CDR3 is CASSYRGGAYEQYF. CDR3 coding DNA: TGTGCCAGCAGTTACAGGGGGGGAGCCTACGAGCAGTACTTC.

The rearrangement links TRBV7-2 to TRBJ2-7; 8 positions match TRBD2. CDR3 length: 14 residues. Trimming took 1 base from V and 6 from J; bases not matched to a gene: 5. Per germline, CDR1 SGHTA and CDR2 FQGNSA. The CDR3 here is CASSLVAGGGEQYF. CDR3 sequence (DNA): TGTGCCAGCAGCTTAGTCGCGGGAGGAGGCGAGCAGTACTTC. Supplemented by reference TRBV7-2 and TRBJ2-7, the full variable domain reads GAGVSQSPSNKVTEKGKDVELRCDPISGHTALYWYRQSLGQGLEFLIYFQGNSAPDKSGLPSDRFSAERTGGSVSTLTIQRTQQEDSAVYLCASSLVAGGGEQYFGPGTRLTVT.

The chain employs TRBV5-1 and TRBJ2-2; 11 positions match TRBD1. Germline V gene sequence: CDR1 SGHRS, CDR2 YFSETQ. J lost 2 bases, V lost 4 bases, and 7 bases had no gene match. The CDR3 totals 17 residues. CDR3 sequence reads: CASSQTRTGGNTGELFF. CDR3 DNA: TGCGCCAGCAGCCAAACGCGGACAGGGGGCAACACCGGGGAGCTGTTTTTT.

The V call is TRBV28, the J call TRBJ2-3; D may be TRBD2 (6 bases). The V end was cut by 2 bases, the J end by 2 bases, with 14 bases between. Germline V gene data show CDR1 as MDHEN and CDR2 as SYDVKM. This CDR3 is 16 amino acids long. The CDR3 nucleotides are TGTGCCAGCAGTTTAATTAATGGCGGGAACACAGATACGCAGTATTTT. Protein: CASSLINGGNTDTQYF.

V and J are TRBV27 and TRBJ2-6, with D hard to call. Trimming pared 7 bases from V and 4 bases from J, leaving 11 bases between. The length of the CDR3 is 14 residues. In germline, CDR1 is MNHEY, CDR2 SMNVEV (reference sequence). The CDR3 region has the DNA TGTGCCAGCACCCAGGCGAACGGGGCCAACGTCCTGACTTTC. It encodes CASTQANGANVLTF.